This T cell receptor (beta chain) comes out of a study of cytomegalovirus exposure and HLA in healthy donors. Study conclusions and caveats: Compared with the approximately 680-donor mean, an Asian-associated ancestry cluster reportedly had fewer N-insertions, according to a later analysis. Most likely, a cluster of highly shared sequence variants arose as a sequencing artifact. TCR beta sequences reportedly predicted most subjects' HLA-A and HLA-B alleles accurately. HLA alleles were associated with around 17,000 TCR beta sequences in a later analysis at 0.05 false discovery rate.

PCR employed 60 Vbeta and 13 Jbeta primers. Assay used: immunoSEQ multiplex PCR; TCRdb lists only in-frame clones, some missing. The sample holds around 180,000 clones, around 83% seen once. In the case of this clone: What it binds is unknown.

This CDR3 is built from 13 residues. V was shortened by 7 bases and J by 8 bases, with 15 bases between the two germline ends. Germline lookup yields CDR1 LNHDA and CDR2 SQIVND (reference sequence). Source material: PBMCs. The chain joins TRBV19 to TRBJ1-5; D is perhaps TRBD1 (5 bases). The sequence was obtained from a woman aged 35 to 49 in good health and CMV-seronegative. The DNA of the CDR3 is TGTGCCAGTACCCCCCTTCCGGGGGAGCCCCAGCATTTT. As protein: CASTPLPGEPQHF.